This TCR beta chain was obtained from a study of blood T cell repertoires in COVID-19. For the study at large: In each case, the material was cDNA or gDNA derived from T cells, B-cell-depleted T cells, or PBMCs.

Grouping used clinical history reported by participants in a survey and questionnaire. V was shortened by 0 bases and J by 4 bases, with 8 bases between the two germline ends. Germline values: CDR1 LNHNV, CDR2 YYDKDF (reference sequence). CDR3 size: 14 residues. The assay was immunoSEQ multiplex PCR, and TCRdb's table has in-frame clones only and misses some. There are about 310,000 clones in the sample; 89% occur only once, and around 4.8% lies in the top ten. The specimen was PBMCs or T cells enriched from blood (not recorded which). The sequence came from a man in his fifties or sixties who had recovered from COVID-19. The V call is TRBV15, the J call TRBJ2-3; tentatively, D is TRBD2 (5 bases). The CDR3: CATSRDQEADTQYF. In DNA, the CDR3 is TGTGCCACCAGCAGAGATCAGGAGGCAGATACGCAGTATTTT.